This paragraph covers one T cell receptor (beta chain) sequence. This sample is drawn from a study of blood T cell repertoires in COVID-19. Source study methods: It was from reference gene primer amplification that nucleated cell counts were estimated. Here immunoSEQ multiplex PCR was the method, and the copy in TCRdb shows in-frame clones only, minus some. That table furnishes V, J and clone size, whereas the DNA furnished D and trimming. This sample has 140,000 or so clones; just under 85% occur once, and the top ten carry 9.2%. Adults between roughly 18 and 89 years of age took part from about two dozen US areas. The CDR3 covers 14 residues. In germline, CDR1 is LNHDA, CDR2 SQIVND (reference sequence). V shed 7 bases, J shed 2 bases, and the junction held 4 bases outside the gene matches.

The TCR originated in a man in his fifties who had recovered from COVID-19. The specimen was PBMCs or T cells enriched from blood (not recorded which). The rearrangement uses TRBV19 and TRBJ1-3, with 8 bases fitting TRBD1. CDR3 residues: CASMEDRAGNTIYF. In DNA, the CDR3 is TGTGCCAGTATGGAGGACAGGGCTGGAAACACCATATATTTT.